This T cell receptor (beta chain) stems from a study of Graves' ophthalmopathy and Graves' hyperthyroidism. The J segment lost 0 bases and the V segment lost 4 bases, leaving 11 bases of the junction unmatched. There are 17 residues in the CDR3. Germline V gene data show CDR1 as SGHRS and CDR2 as YFSETQ. Using RNA transcripts, the TCR beta CDR3 regions were amplified. Second-round multiplex PCR came after first-round RT-PCR with HTBI primers. Each CDR3 protein is one row after TCRdb ran MiXCR on the multiplex PCR reads. Of more than 1,000,000 distinct CDR3 sequences listed, approximately 35% were seen once; the top ten hold over 8.5%.

The sample comprised peripheral blood or thyroid tissue (not recorded which). This sequence joins TRBV5-1 and TRBJ1-1, with 8 bases lining up with TRBD1. This receptor was obtained from an adult man with Graves' hyperthyroidism. CDR3 nucleotide sequence: TGCGCCAGCAGCATAGGACAGGGTGCCGGTATGAACACTGAAGCTTTCTTT. It encodes CASSIGQGAGMNTEAFF.